Sequencing of this T cell receptor beta chain was carried out in a study of T cells in Graves' hyperthyroidism and ophthalmopathy. Background on the study: Any treatment followed the collection of peripheral blood at initial diagnosis.

Used for diagnoses were clinical symptoms, serum thyroxine and TRAb, thyroid ultrasound and orbital computed tomography. PBMCs were obtained from over 8.5 ml fresh peripheral blood. Overall study results and limits: Blood also carried most thyroid clonotypes expanded above 0.001.

TCR beta CDR3 regions were amplified from RNA. First-round RT-PCR targeting the TCR CDR3 was performed with the HTBI primer set. TCRdb processed the multiplex PCR reads anew with MiXCR; each CDR3 protein has one entry. This table has 490,000 or so distinct CDR3 sequences, approximately 23% appearing once. This clonotype was detected many times. Its antigen remains unidentified. The CDR3 consists of 18 residues. The germline gives CDR1 MDHEN, CDR2 SYDVKM. V was shortened by 7 bases and J by 0 bases, with 22 bases between the two germline ends. Material: blood. The V gene is TRBV28, the J gene TRBJ2-1, with D possibly TRBD2 on 6 matching bases. The clonotype was recovered from a woman in her seventies with Graves' ophthalmopathy. The CDR3 bases are TGTGCCAGCAAATCGGCGGGGCGGCGACTGGGCTCCTACAATGAGCAGTTCTTC. Translating it yields CASKSAGRRLGSYNEQFF. Supplemented by reference TRBV28 and TRBJ2-1, the full variable domain reads DVKVTQSSRYLVKRTGEKVFLECVQDMDHENMFWYRQDPGLGLRLIYFSYDVKMKEKGDIPEGYSVSREKKERFSLILESASTNQTSMYLCASKSAGRRLGSYNEQFFGPGTRLTVL.